The clone carrying this T cell receptor (beta chain) was seen more than once but under ten times. TCRdb analysed the 5' RACE reads with MiXCR anew, one entry per CDR3 protein. The data show around 89,000 distinct CDR3 sequences, about 12% seen once. This entry is derived from a study of spatial heterogeneity in lung cancer. Indicated time point: sample taken at primary tumor resection. No cell sorting; template was whole RNA from tumor, lung tissue or PBMC. The CDR3 length is 17 residues. Per the germline V gene, CDR1 is ENHRY and CDR2 is SYGVKD. V shed 3 bases and J 6 bases; nucleotides not matched to a gene: 10.

The J gene is TRBJ2-2, the V gene TRBV10-3; 10 nucleotides agree with TRBD1. The sequenced sample was PBMCs, obtained at surgery. The sequence was obtained from a male donor with early-stage non-small cell lung cancer. The CDR3: CAISDHDRGREPGELFF. In DNA, the CDR3 is TGTGCCATCAGTGACCACGACAGGGGGCGCGAGCCCGGGGAGCTGTTTTTT.